This TCR beta chain was sequenced during a study of cytomegalovirus exposure and HLA in healthy donors. Study conclusions and caveats: Most TCR sequences proved rare, with some public TCRs found in many donors. Later analysis placed DRB1 highest and HLA-C lowest in TCR association rates, which differed by HLA locus. In a later analysis, several top co-occurrence clusters appeared linked to parvovirus B19, influenza, CMV and Epstein-Barr virus.

PCR used 60 Vbeta primers and 13 Jbeta primers. Here immunoSEQ multiplex PCR was the method, and the copy in TCRdb shows in-frame clones only, minus some. In the table there are more than 130,000 clones, more than 60% of which are singletons. Germline lookup yields CDR1 SQVTM and CDR2 ANQGSEA. V lost 7 bases to trimming and J lost 7 bases, with 16 bases between them. This CDR3 is 12 amino acids long. In its sample, this clone was seen a few times. Its target is not known. The chain has TRBV29-1 and TRBJ1-2; perhaps TRBD1 as D (6 bases). The sequenced material came from PBMCs. The TCR sequence derives from a male donor in good health and CMV-seronegative. The CDR3 loop is CSARTDSAGYTF. In nucleotides, the CDR3 is TGCAGCGCCAGGACAGATTCGGCTGGCTACACCTTC.